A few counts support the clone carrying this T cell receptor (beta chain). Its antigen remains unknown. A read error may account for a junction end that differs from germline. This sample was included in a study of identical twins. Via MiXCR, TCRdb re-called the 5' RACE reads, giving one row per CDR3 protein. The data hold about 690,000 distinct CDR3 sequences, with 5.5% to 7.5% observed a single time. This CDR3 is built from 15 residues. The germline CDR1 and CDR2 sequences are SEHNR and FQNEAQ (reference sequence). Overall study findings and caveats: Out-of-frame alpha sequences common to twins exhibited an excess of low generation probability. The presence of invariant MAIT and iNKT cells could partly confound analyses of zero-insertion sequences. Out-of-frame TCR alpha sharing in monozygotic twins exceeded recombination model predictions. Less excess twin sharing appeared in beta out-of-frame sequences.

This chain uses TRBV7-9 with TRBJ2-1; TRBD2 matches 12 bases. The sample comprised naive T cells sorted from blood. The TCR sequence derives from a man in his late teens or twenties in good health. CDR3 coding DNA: TGTGCCAGCAGCCTAGCGGGAGGGCCCTCGAATGAGCAGTTCTTC. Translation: CASSLAGGPSNEQFF.